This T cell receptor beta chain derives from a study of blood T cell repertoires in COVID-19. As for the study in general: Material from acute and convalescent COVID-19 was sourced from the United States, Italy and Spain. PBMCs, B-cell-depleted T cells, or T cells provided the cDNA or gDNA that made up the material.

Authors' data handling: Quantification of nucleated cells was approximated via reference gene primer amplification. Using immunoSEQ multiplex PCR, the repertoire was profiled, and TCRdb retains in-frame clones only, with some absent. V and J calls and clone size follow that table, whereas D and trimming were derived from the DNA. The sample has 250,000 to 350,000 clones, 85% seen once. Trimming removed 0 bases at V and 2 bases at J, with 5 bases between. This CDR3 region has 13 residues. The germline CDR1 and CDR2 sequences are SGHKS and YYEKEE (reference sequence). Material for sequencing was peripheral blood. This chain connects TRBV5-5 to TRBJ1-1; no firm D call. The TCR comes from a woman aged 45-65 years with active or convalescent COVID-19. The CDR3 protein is CASSLGPNTEAFF. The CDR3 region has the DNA TGTGCCAGCAGCTTGGGGCCCAACACTGAAGCTTTCTTT.